Sequencing of this TCR beta chain was carried out in a study of cytomegalovirus exposure and HLA in healthy donors. Findings and limits, study-wide: Of the V segments, some could not be distinguished, including TRBV6-2 and TRBV6-3, and were excluded. A later analysis found TCR association rates differed by HLA locus, highest for DRB1 and lowest for HLA-C.

PCR involved 60 Vbeta and 13 Jbeta primers. Repertoires were generated with immunoSEQ multiplex PCR, while TCRdb's copy carries only in-frame clones and drops some. In the table there are 100,000 to 150,000 clones, approximately 74% of which are singletons. To note about this clone: Its antigen is not identified. Sequence at one end of the junction differs from germline and may be a read error.

Germline loops: CDR1 SEHNR, CDR2 FQNEAQ (reference sequence). The CDR3 sequence is 18 residues long. The rearrangement uses TRBV7-9 and TRBJ2-3; 10 bases match TRBD2. The TCR comes from a male donor in good health and CMV-seronegative. The sequencing input was PBMCs. CDR3 residues: CSSSLASGGGSTGDTQYF. CDR3 bases: TGTTCCAGCAGCTTAGCGAGCGGGGGGGGTTCCACCGGAGATACGCAGTATTTT.